The sequence of this T cell receptor beta chain was determined in a study of T-cell reconstitution after alpha-beta-depleted transplantation in children. The authors prepared the TCRbeta library with unique molecular identifiers. Using its own MiXCR run on the PCR reads, TCRdb lists one record per CDR3 protein. The sample contains about 540,000 distinct CDR3 sequences, 18% of which appear only once. This clonotype came up a few times. The V segment lost 5 bases and the J segment 4 bases; nucleotides outside the gene matches: 14. The length of the CDR3 is 17 residues. Source: PBMCs from the stem cell graft donor, taken from the stem cell graft. This receptor was obtained from a human donor who donated a stem cell graft to a child with acute lymphoblastic leukemia. V and J are TRBV12-3 or TRBV12-4 and TRBJ1-5, with 7 bases matching TRBD1. Written as DNA, the CDR3 is TGTGCCAGCAGTCTCTGGACTACAGGGGTTTGGAATCAGCCCCAGCATTTT. This translates into CASSLWTTGVWNQPQHF.